The T cell receptor (beta chain) described here comes from a study of PD-1 blockade in classical Hodgkin lymphoma. General study results and limits: Reasons behind the repertoire differences stay unclear, perhaps disease activity or earlier therapy.

This table comes from immunoSEQ multiplex PCR, and its TCRdb copy is limited to in-frame clones, with some not included. Found here are 20,000 or so clones, around 75% of them singletons; the top ten hold about a sixth. This clone is a singleton in its sample. Antigen specificity is unknown. Every single patient, without exception, relapsed after autologous stem cell transplantation, and brentuximab vedotin exposure varied. Germline V lookup: CDR1 KGHSH, CDR2 LQKENI. V lost 3 bases, J lost 0 bases, and 8 bases lay in between. CDR3 length: 15 residues. This chain uses TRBV18 with TRBJ2-2, with D hard to call. The receptor comes from a human donor with classical Hodgkin lymphoma. Here the sequenced sample was peripheral blood mononuclear cells (PBMCs), taken before the second cycle of nivolumab. The CDR3: CASSPLDANTGELFF. The CDR3 DNA is TGTGCCAGCTCACCTCTAGACGCGAACACCGGGGAGCTGTTTTTT.